Here is one T cell receptor (beta chain) with its context. Germline V gene lookup returns CDR1 MNHNS and CDR2 SASEGT. The CDR3 covers 15 residues. Trimming stripped 3 bases from V and 8 bases from J, with 14 bases between. Clones were sequenced by immunoSEQ multiplex PCR, and TCRdb holds only the in-frame ones, with some missing. The data show 200,000 or so clones, approximately 79% seen once. The data were taken from a study of blood T cell repertoires in COVID-19. Across the study: COVID-19 samples from acute and convalescent phases originated in the United States, Italy and Spain.

The sequence was obtained from a man aged 25-45 years with active or convalescent COVID-19. Material: peripheral blood. The chain employs TRBV6-1 and TRBJ1-6, with D possibly being TRBD1 (5 bases). CDR3 in amino acids: CASSDSGGGDSPLHF. In nucleotides, the CDR3 is TGTGCCAGCAGTGATAGCGGGGGGGGAGATTCACCCCTCCACTTT.